These 10 T cell receptor beta chains were all obtained from the same sample, sequenced in a study of cytomegalovirus exposure and HLA in healthy donors. Use of 60 Vbeta and 13 Jbeta primers characterized the PCR. Sequencing was performed with immunoSEQ multiplex PCR; in TCRdb, only in-frame clones are kept and a portion is missing. This table holds about 200,000 clones, around 77% found once. The source material was PBMCs. These receptors were taken from a woman aged 25 to 39 in good health and CMV-seronegative.

In its sample, this clone was seen once. This CDR3 is CASSFRTDTQYF. Here the CDR3 DNA reads TGTGCCAGCAGTTTCCGGACAGATACGCAGTATTTT. The genes are TRBV7-9 and TRBJ2-3; D unclear. Germline assignment: CDR1 SEHNR and CDR2 FQNEAQ (reference sequence). The V end was cut by 6 bases, the J end by 3 bases, with 7 bases between. CDR3 length: 12 amino acids.

Note on this clone: Other nucleotide sequences from this sample produce the same CDR3. The DNA for the CDR3 is TGCGCCAGCAGCTTGACAGCAAACTATGGCTACACCTTC. As protein: CASSLTANYGYTF. The chain recombines TRBV5-1 with TRBJ1-2; D remains ambiguous. The CDR3 is made up of 13 amino acids. V was clipped by 1 base and J by 2 bases, with 6 bases between them. CDR1 is SGHRS, CDR2 YFSETQ, per germline. The variable domain in full, completed from reference TRBV5-1 and TRBJ1-2, reads KAGVTQTPRYLIKTRGQQVTLSCSPISGHRSVSWYQQTPGQGLQFLFEYFSETQRNKGNFPGRFSGRQFSNSRSEMNVSTLELGDSALYLCASSLTANYGYTFGSGTRLTVV.

The chain links TRBV6-1 to TRBJ1-1, with D unclear. The CDR3 is 16 residues long. Trimming took 4 bases from V and 4 from J, leaving 19 bases between them. The germline V gene encodes CDR1 MNHNS and CDR2 SASEGT. The CDR3 DNA follows: TGTGCCAGCAGTGCTAGACTGCTACCAATGGGCACTGAAGCTTTCTTT. Translation: CASSARLLPMGTEAFF.

A few counts support this clone. The rearrangement uses TRBV6-1 and TRBJ1-2; D perhaps matches TRBD1 (6 bases). Per the germline V gene, CDR1 is MNHNS and CDR2 is SASEGT. V was cut by 6 bases and J by 4 bases, with 9 bases left in between. CDR3 length: 12 residues. The CDR3 loop is CASSRTAYGYTF. The DNA of the CDR3 is TGTGCCAGCAGCCGGACAGCCTATGGCTACACCTTC.

This clone was observed once. This chain uses TRBV7-9 with TRBJ2-6, with a weak D call TRBD1 (5 bases). The germline V gene encodes CDR1 SEHNR and CDR2 FQNEAQ (reference sequence). The CDR3 is made up of 19 amino acids. The V end lost 0 bases, the J end lost 0 bases, and 15 bases lay between the germline ends. Here the CDR3 DNA reads TGTGCCAGCAGCTTAGCTTTCACAGGTCCCCCCTCTGGGGCCAACGTCCTGACTTTC. It translates to CASSLAFTGPPSGANVLTF.

This chain joins TRBV19 and TRBJ1-6; 9 nucleotides line up with TRBD1. V dropped 5 bases and J dropped 10; count of bases not matched to a gene: 15. The CDR3 is made up of 17 amino acids. Germline CDR1 LNHDA, CDR2 SQIVND (reference sequence). CDR3 DNA: TGTGCCAGTAGTCCGACAAGTCTCGGGACAGGGTACTCACCCCTCCACTTT. Its protein is CASSPTSLGTGYSPLHF. The whole variable domain, remainder taken from reference TRBV19 and TRBJ1-6, is DGGITQSPKYLFRKEGQNVTLSCEQNLNHDAMYWYRQDPGQGLRLIYYSQIVNDFQKGDIAEGYSVSREKKESFPLTVTSAQKNPTAFYLCASSPTSLGTGYSPLHFGNGTRLTVT.

The gene calls are TRBV5-1 and TRBJ2-2; no clear D gene. The germline gives CDR1 SGHRS, CDR2 YFSETQ. V was clipped by 6 bases and J by 0 bases, with 12 bases between them. CDR3 length equals 15 residues. Written as DNA, the CDR3 is TGCGCCAGCACGTCGAGGCAAGCGAACACCGGGGAGCTGTTTTTT. Residues: CASTSRQANTGELFF.

The chain has TRBV11-2 and TRBJ2-2; 9 bases fit TRBD1. Germline lookup yields CDR1 SGHAT and CDR2 FQNNGV. The CDR3 contains 16 residues. The trim removed 3 bases at V and 5 bases at J, leaving 7 bases unmatched. The CDR3 region has the DNA TGTGCCAGCAGCTTCGTTGGGACAGGGACGACCGGGGAGCTGTTTTTT. The encoded protein is CASSFVGTGTTGELFF.

This clone has a handful of counts. V is TRBV5-4 and J is TRBJ2-3; 11 bases are shared with TRBD2. The length of the CDR3 is 16 residues. The germline CDR1 and CDR2 sequences are SGHNT and YYREEE (reference sequence). The V segment lost 4 bases and the J segment 7 bases; nucleotides outside the gene matches: 11. CDR3 DNA sequence: TGTGCCAGCAGCCCCCTAGCGGGAGGCGTCGTAAATACGCAGTATTTT. Protein: CASSPLAGGVVNTQYF.

The chain joins TRBV6-5 to TRBJ1-2; D gene ambiguous. In germline, CDR1 is MNHEY, CDR2 SVGAGI. The V and J ends lost 4 bases and 4 bases respectively, with 13 bases between them. The CDR3 is 14 residues long. The CDR3 DNA reads as TGTGCCAGCAGTTTTACCCGAGCGTCCTATGGCTACACCTTC. It specifies CASSFTRASYGYTF.